The 30 T cell receptor beta chains in this list originate from one sample, sequenced in a study of blood T cell repertoires in COVID-19. TCRdb keeps only in-frame clones here, not all; method: immunoSEQ multiplex PCR. This sample carries about 200,000 clones, over 75% of them seen once, and the ten largest clones take around an eighth. Sample: peripheral blood. These receptors were taken from a man in his forties or fifties who had recovered from COVID-19.

The CDR3 here is CASSLGGPGSYNEQFF. The CDR3 coding sequence is TGTGCCAGCAGCTTAGGGGGGCCGGGCTCCTACAATGAGCAGTTCTTC. V gene TRBV11-1 combines with J gene TRBJ2-1, with D tentatively TRBD1 (6 bases). CDR3 length equals 16 residues. The germline V and J ends were trimmed by 1 base and 0 bases, with 10 bases remaining between them. From germline, CDR1 is SGHAT and CDR2 FQDESV (reference sequence).

The genes are TRBV3-1 (or the pseudogene TRBV3-2) and TRBJ1-2; 7 bases are shared with TRBD1. Germline CDR1 is LGHDT and CDR2 is YNNKEL (reference sequence). The CDR3 length is 12 residues. With V trimmed by 1 base and J by 10 bases, 3 bases remained unmatched. CDR3 in DNA: TGTGCCAGCAGCCAAGTCCAGGGGGTCTACACCTTC. The encoded protein is CASSQVQGVYTF.

The chain employs TRBV5-1 and TRBJ2-1; 13 bases are shared with TRBD2. The CDR3 runs to 15 residues. Germline lookup yields CDR1 SGHRS and CDR2 YFSETQ. V shed 5 bases and J 5 bases; nucleotides not matched to a gene: 4. DNA for the CDR3: TGCGCCAGCAGGATCGGGACTAGCGGGAACAATGAGCAGTTCTTC. Protein sequence: CASRIGTSGNNEQFF.

This clone was detected a few times. The rearrangement uses TRBV6-2 or TRBV6-3 and TRBJ1-4; TRBD1 agrees at 10 bases. Germline CDR1 reads MNHEY; CDR2 reads SVGEGT. V shed 4 bases, J shed 6 bases, and the junction held 8 bases outside the gene matches. The CDR3 contains 16 residues. The CDR3 region is CASSLDPGQGHEKLFF. CDR3 nucleotides: TGTGCCAGCAGTTTGGATCCGGGACAGGGGCATGAAAAACTGTTTTTT.

The V and J genes are TRBV9 and TRBJ2-7; D perhaps matches TRBD1 (5 bases). Germline lookup yields CDR1 SGDLS and CDR2 YYNGEE. There are 14 residues in the CDR3. The V gene lost 0 bases and the J gene lost 3 bases, with 10 bases spanning the gap. Here the CDR3 DNA reads TGTGCCAGCAGCGTAGGAGCAGGGATCTACGAGCAGTACTTC. Residues: CASSVGAGIYEQYF.

This clone showed up just once. The chain recombines TRBV19 with TRBJ1-1; 8 nucleotides agree with TRBD1. The CDR3 is 14 residues long. Germline loops: CDR1 LNHDA, CDR2 SQIVND (reference sequence). V lost 5 bases to trimming and J lost 5 bases; unmatched junction nucleotides: 7. The CDR3 region is CASSGQGAGTEAFF. CDR3 coding DNA: TGTGCCAGTAGTGGCCAGGGGGCCGGAACTGAAGCTTTCTTT.

The table lists this clone with many counts. The V call is TRBV6-1, the J call TRBJ1-2; maybe TRBD1 (5 bases). This CDR3 has 15 residues. Per germline, CDR1 MNHNS and CDR2 SASEGT. V lost 0 bases, J lost 6 bases, and 14 bases lay in between. In DNA, the CDR3 is TGTGCCAGCAGTGAAGCTGTGGACATGCCGGATGGCTACACCTTC. It specifies CASSEAVDMPDGYTF.

This sequence joins TRBV18 and TRBJ1-3; no definite D call. Germline V gene sequence: CDR1 KGHSH, CDR2 LQKENI. V lost 1 base to trimming and J lost 0 bases, with 4 bases between them. CDR3 length equals 14 residues. CDR3 sequence: CASSPRNSGNTIYF. In DNA, the CDR3 is TGTGCCAGCTCACCACGTAACTCTGGAAACACCATATATTTT.

This chain uses TRBV24-1 with TRBJ2-3; weak D call: TRBD2 (5 bases). Germline V gene data show CDR1 as KGHDR and CDR2 as SFDVKD. V was shortened by 5 bases and J by 0 bases, with 14 bases between the two germline ends. CDR3 length: 16 residues. The CDR3, as DNA: TGTGCCACCAGTGCCCCCCGGACTGGAAGCACAGATACGCAGTATTTT. It specifies CATSAPRTGSTDTQYF.

The rearrangement links TRBV28 to TRBJ2-7, with 8 bases matching TRBD1. CDR3 length equals 14 residues. Germline CDR1 is MDHEN and CDR2 is SYDVKM. V shed 6 bases and J 2 bases; nucleotides not matched to a gene: 6. This CDR3 reads CASRTPGQAYEQYF. CDR3 in DNA: TGTGCCAGCAGGACACCGGGACAGGCCTACGAGCAGTACTTC.

The chain carries TRBV5-1 and TRBJ2-1; 8 bases line up with TRBD2. The CDR3 totals 15 residues. V dropped 1 base and J dropped 9; count of bases not matched to a gene: 9. Germline V gene data show CDR1 as SGHRS and CDR2 as YFSETQ. The CDR3 nucleotides are TGCGCCAGCAGCTTGATTAGCGCGGGAGGCCCTGAGCAGTTCTTC. Amino acids: CASSLISAGGPEQFF.

This clone was detected a few times. The V and J genes are TRBV9 and TRBJ2-7; 8 bases are a match to TRBD1. Germline CDR1 is SGDLS and CDR2 is YYNGEE. Losses at the gene ends were 5 bases for V and 7 bases for J; bases not matched to a gene: 8. The CDR3 loop spans 13 amino acids. DNA for the CDR3: TGTGCCAGCAGTCAACGACAGGGGTGGGAGCAGTACTTC. Translated: CASSQRQGWEQYF.

The chain couples TRBV4-2 to TRBJ1-1; 7 positions match TRBD1. From germline, CDR1 is LGHNA and CDR2 YNFKEQ. V shed 1 base, J shed 6 bases, and the junction held 5 bases outside the gene matches. This CDR3 is built from 14 residues. Written as DNA, the CDR3 is TGTGCCAGCAGCCAAGGACAGGGTGCGGCTGAAGCTTTCTTT. Its translation: CASSQGQGAAEAFF.

This chain connects TRBV18 to TRBJ2-5, with TRBD2 matching over 8 bases. In germline, CDR1 is KGHSH, CDR2 LQKENI. This CDR3 comprises 15 residues. V dropped 4 bases and J dropped 0; count of bases not matched to a gene: 4. CDR3: CASSLAGRYQETQYF. Written as DNA, the CDR3 is TGTGCCAGCTCACTAGCGGGACGGTACCAAGAGACCCAGTACTTC. Complete variable domain (other parts from reference TRBV18 and TRBJ2-5): NAGVMQNPRHLVRRRGQEARLRCSPMKGHSHVYWYRQLPEEGLKFMVYLQKENIIDESGMPKERFSAEFPKEGPSILRIQQVVRGDSAAYFCASSLAGRYQETQYFGPGTRLLVL.

The gene calls are TRBV10-3 and TRBJ2-3; 7 nucleotides align to TRBD2. The CDR3 length is 15 residues. Germline values: CDR1 ENHRY, CDR2 SYGVKD. Germline trimming cut 4 bases from V and 4 bases from J; bases unmatched to any gene: 8. The CDR3 reads CAISGAGLVADTQYF. The CDR3 DNA reads TGTGCCATCAGTGGAGCGGGACTGGTCGCAGATACGCAGTATTTT.

The chain combines TRBV3-1 (or the pseudogene TRBV3-2) with TRBJ2-2; D possibly corresponds to TRBD1 (6 bases). From germline, CDR1 is LGHDT and CDR2 YNNKEL (reference sequence). Trimming took 4 bases from V and 8 from J, leaving 20 bases between them. The CDR3 sequence is 16 residues long. DNA of the CDR3: TGTGCCAGCAGCCCGACCTATACAGGGCCAGGAGGGGAGCTGTTTTTT. As protein: CASSPTYTGPGGELFF.

The V call is TRBV19, the J call TRBJ2-7; 9 bases align to TRBD2. The germline CDR1 and CDR2 sequences are LNHDA and SQIVND (reference sequence). This CDR3 region has 20 residues. V lost 4 bases to trimming and J lost 6 bases; unmatched junction nucleotides: 25. CDR3 in amino acids: CASSKLSGRSAIGGLREQYF. CDR3 nucleotides: TGTGCCAGTAGTAAACTCAGCGGGAGGAGCGCTATAGGTGGTCTACGCGAGCAGTACTTC.

This chain connects TRBV27 to TRBJ2-5; 8 bases agree with TRBD2. Germline assignment: CDR1 MNHEY and CDR2 SMNVEV (reference sequence). The CDR3 sequence is 14 residues long. Trimming removed 4 bases from V and 4 bases from J; junction bases left unmatched: 5. CDR3 loop: CASSSRTSLETQYF. The CDR3 nucleotides are TGTGCCAGCAGTTCTAGGACTAGCTTAGAGACCCAGTACTTC.

J is TRBJ2-2 and V is TRBV14; 9 positions agree with TRBD1. CDR3 size: 16 residues. V was clipped by 0 bases and J by 3 bases; unmatched bases: 2. Germline V lookup: CDR1 SGHDN, CDR2 FVKESK. The CDR3 DNA reads TGTGCCAGCAGCCAAGAAGGGACAGGGTACACCGGGGAGCTGTTTTTT. Encoded protein: CASSQEGTGYTGELFF.

V and J are TRBV5-1 and TRBJ2-7; D is unclear. The germline CDR1 and CDR2 sequences are SGHRS and YFSETQ. This CDR3 comprises 15 residues. The ends were cut back, 0 bases at V and 6 bases at J, with 16 bases in the middle. CDR3 nucleotides: TGCGCCAGCAGCTTGGAACCAAGGAGTCCCCGCGAGCAGTACTTC. It yields the protein CASSLEPRSPREQYF. The variable domain in full, completed from reference TRBV5-1 and TRBJ2-7, reads KAGVTQTPRYLIKTRGQQVTLSCSPISGHRSVSWYQQTPGQGLQFLFEYFSETQRNKGNFPGRFSGRQFSNSRSEMNVSTLELGDSALYLCASSLEPRSPREQYFGPGTRLTVT.

This clone showed up just once. The V and J genes are TRBV7-9 and TRBJ2-3; D is possibly TRBD2 (6 bases). Deletions cut 6 bases from V and 6 bases from J, with 25 bases between. Germline loops: CDR1 SEHNR, CDR2 FQNEAQ (reference sequence). The CDR3 sequence is 17 residues long. The CDR3 coding sequence is TGTGCCAGCAGATCCGAGCCGGGAGCCGGACTGGCGGATACGCAGTATTTT. It codes for CASRSEPGAGLADTQYF.

This clone was recorded once. In nucleotides, the CDR3 is TGTGCCAGCAGCCGCGTTGATAGCGGGGGGAATGAGCAGTTCTTC. It encodes CASSRVDSGGNEQFF. The chain uses TRBV11-1 and TRBJ2-1; 10 bases agree with TRBD2. Germline CDR1 SGHAT, CDR2 FQDESV (reference sequence). The CDR3 extends over 15 amino acids. The V gene end was trimmed by 5 bases and the J gene end by 7 bases; junction bases not matched to a gene: 8.

The chain joins TRBV29-1 to TRBJ1-1, with 7 nucleotides matching TRBD1. The V segment lost 6 bases and the J segment 3 bases; nucleotides outside the gene matches: 13. CDR3 length: 15 amino acids. Per the germline V gene, CDR1 is SQVTM and CDR2 is ANQGSEA. The CDR3 here is CSVPTGVVRDTEAFF. The CDR3 nucleotides are TGCAGCGTCCCTACAGGGGTTGTTAGGGACACTGAAGCTTTCTTT.

This sequence joins TRBV4-3 and TRBJ2-2, with 9 bases aligning to TRBD2. V lost 3 bases to trimming and J lost 7 bases; unmatched junction nucleotides: 3. Germline V gene sequence: CDR1 LGHNA, CDR2 YSLEER. The CDR3 loop spans 14 amino acids. The CDR3 loop is CASSHSGRSGELFF. CDR3 bases: TGCGCCAGCAGCCATAGCGGGAGAAGCGGGGAGCTGTTTTTT.

The gene calls are TRBV3-1 (or the pseudogene TRBV3-2) and TRBJ1-6; TRBD1 matches at 9 bases. The germline gives CDR1 LGHDT, CDR2 YNNKEL (reference sequence). This CDR3 contains 17 residues. With V trimmed by 2 bases and J by 6 bases, 8 bases remained unmatched. The CDR3 here is CASSQLTGGFSNSPLHF. The CDR3 bases are TGTGCCAGCAGCCAATTAACAGGGGGCTTCTCTAATTCACCCCTCCACTTT.

The chain uses TRBV3-1 (or the pseudogene TRBV3-2) and TRBJ2-3; 8 bases match TRBD2. Germline CDR1 and CDR2: LGHDT and YNNKEL (reference sequence). The ends lost 7 bases at V and 4 bases at J; junction bases unmatched: 13. This CDR3 spans 16 amino acids. CDR3 loop: CASTSLGTGGADTQYF. The CDR3 DNA sequence: TGTGCCAGCACCTCTTTGGGGACGGGGGGGGCAGATACGCAGTATTTT.

V usage is TRBV19 and J usage is TRBJ1-2; D remains unclear. Per the germline V gene, CDR1 is LNHDA and CDR2 is SQIVND (reference sequence). The CDR3 length is 14 residues. V was cut by 4 bases and J by 4 bases, with 13 bases left in between. In DNA form, the CDR3 reads TGTGCCAGTAGTAATATAGGAGGACTCTATGGCTACACCTTC. Its protein is CASSNIGGLYGYTF. Full variable domain (outside the CDR3, taken from reference TRBV19 and TRBJ1-2): DGGITQSPKYLFRKEGQNVTLSCEQNLNHDAMYWYRQDPGQGLRLIYYSQIVNDFQKGDIAEGYSVSREKKESFPLTVTSAQKNPTAFYLCASSNIGGLYGYTFGSGTRLTVV.

CDR3 amino acids: CASSSRYEQYF. The DNA of the CDR3 is TGTGCCAGCAGCTCCAGATACGAGCAGTACTTC. The chain carries TRBV27 and TRBJ2-7; no firm D call. V was cut by 6 bases and J by 4 bases, with 7 bases left in between. Looked up from germline, CDR1 is MNHEY and CDR2 is SMNVEV (reference sequence). The CDR3 spans 11 residues.

This clone was found a few times. V is TRBV10-3 and J is TRBJ2-2, with D perhaps matching TRBD1 (5 bases). There are 15 residues in the CDR3. The germline gives CDR1 ENHRY, CDR2 SYGVKD. Trimming shortened V by 5 bases and J by 7 bases, and 17 bases separated the two germline ends. CDR3 residues: CAISSGVPGNGELFF. CDR3 coding DNA: TGTGCCATCAGTTCTGGGGTTCCAGGGAACGGGGAGCTGTTTTTT.

The rearrangement links TRBV6-2 or TRBV6-3 to TRBJ2-1; weak D call: TRBD2 (6 bases). The length of the CDR3 is 13 residues. The V end lost 2 bases, the J end lost 9 bases, and 11 bases lay between the germline ends. Germline V gene lookup returns CDR1 MNHEY and CDR2 SVGEGT. CDR3 residues: CASSYTGGTEQFF. DNA for the CDR3: TGTGCCAGCAGTTACACCGGCGGGACTGAGCAGTTCTTC.